The clone carrying this TCR beta chain was found a few times. The data were obtained in a study of T cells in Graves' hyperthyroidism and ophthalmopathy. Clinicians diagnosed patients from clinical symptoms, serum thyroxine and TRAb, thyroid ultrasound and orbital computed tomography. The PBMCs studied were ones that came from around 10 ml fresh peripheral blood. The CDR3 length is 15 residues. Germline CDR1 MDHEN, CDR2 SYDVKM. With 4 bases clipped from V and 1 base from J, the junction kept 4 bases outside the gene matches. Using RNA transcripts as the source, TCR beta CDR3 regions were amplified. HTBI primers were used for first-round RT-PCR of the TCR CDR3. From the multiplex PCR reads, TCRdb called clonotypes with MiXCR, one entry per CDR3 protein. Counted here are under 650,000 distinct CDR3 sequences, 15% to 20% occurring once; the ten biggest clones make up around 4%.

The rearrangement uses TRBV28 and TRBJ1-1; 9 nucleotides align to TRBD1. Sequences were obtained from blood. This receptor was taken from a woman aged 25 to 39 with Graves' hyperthyroidism. The CDR3 sequence: CASSSGTGRNTEAFF. CDR3 DNA: TGTGCCAGCAGTTCCGGGACAGGGCGGAACACTGAAGCTTTCTTT.